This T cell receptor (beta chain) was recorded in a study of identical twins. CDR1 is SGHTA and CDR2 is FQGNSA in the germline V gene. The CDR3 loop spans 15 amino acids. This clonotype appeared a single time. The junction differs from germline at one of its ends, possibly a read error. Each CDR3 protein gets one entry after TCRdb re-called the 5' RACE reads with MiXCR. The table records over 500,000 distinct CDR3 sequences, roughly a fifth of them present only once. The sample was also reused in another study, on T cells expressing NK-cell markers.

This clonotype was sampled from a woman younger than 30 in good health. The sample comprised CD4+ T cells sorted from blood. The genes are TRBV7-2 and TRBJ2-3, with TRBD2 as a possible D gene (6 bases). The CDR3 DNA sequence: TGTGCCAGCAGCTTCAGCGGGCTCAGCACAGAAACGCAGTATTTT. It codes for CASSFSGLSTETQYF. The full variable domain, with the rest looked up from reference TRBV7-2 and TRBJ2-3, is GAGVSQSPSNKVTEKGKDVELRCDPISGHTALYWYRQSLGQGLEFLIYFQGNSAPDKSGLPSDRFSAERTGGSVSTLTIQRTQQEDSAVYLCASSFSGLSTETQYFGPGTRLTVL.